The T cell receptor (beta chain) described here comes from a study of CD8 T cell repertoires and HIV-1 epitope variants. Across the whole study: Tested: three Gag epitope families, Nef HW9 and YT9. The baseline condition was 1M T cells left uncultured. General study results and limits: Most of the nine antigen-specific clonotypes appeared cross-reactive to autologous or escape variants.

Method: immunoSEQ multiplex PCR; TCRdb's copy keeps in-frame clones and lacks some. The sample has about 4,800 clones, 66% seen once. Points on this clone: Its specificity is unknown.

Per germline, CDR1 SNHLY and CDR2 FYNNEI. The length of the CDR3 is 17 residues. The trim removed 3 bases at V and 1 base at J, leaving 5 bases unmatched. The TCR sequence derives from a male donor with HIV. The specimen sequenced was cultured CD8+ T cells derived from PBMCs. The gene calls are TRBV2 and TRBJ1-3; 11 bases are a match to TRBD1. The CDR3, as DNA: TGTGCCAGCAGTGATATCGGACAGGGGGCTTCTGGAAACACCATATATTTT. Translating it yields CASSDIGQGASGNTIYF. Supplemented by reference TRBV2 and TRBJ1-3, the full variable domain reads EPEVTQTPSHQVTQMGQEVILRCVPISNHLYFYWYRQILGQKVEFLVSFYNNEISEKSEIFDDQFSVERPDGSNFTLKIRSTKLEDSAMYFCASSDIGQGASGNTIYFGEGSWLTVV.